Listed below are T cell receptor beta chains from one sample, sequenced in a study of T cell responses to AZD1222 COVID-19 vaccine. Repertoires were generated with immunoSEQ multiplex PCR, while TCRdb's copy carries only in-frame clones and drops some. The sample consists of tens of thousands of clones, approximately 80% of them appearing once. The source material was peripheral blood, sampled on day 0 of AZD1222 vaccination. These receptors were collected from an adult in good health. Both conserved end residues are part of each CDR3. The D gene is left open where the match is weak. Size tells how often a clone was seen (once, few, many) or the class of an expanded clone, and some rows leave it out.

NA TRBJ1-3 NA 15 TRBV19 CASSMLQGAGNTIYF TGTGCCAGTAGTATGCTTCAGGGAGCTGGAAACACCATATATTTT
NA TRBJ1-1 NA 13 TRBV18 CASSPAVNTEAFF TGTGCCAGCTCCCCGGCAGTGAACACTGAAGCTTTCTTT
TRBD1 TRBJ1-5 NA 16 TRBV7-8 CASSSQGGASNQPQHF TGTGCCAGCAGCTCCCAGGGGGGAGCTAGCAATCAGCCCCAGCATTTT
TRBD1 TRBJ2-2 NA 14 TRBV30 CAWSVIQGAGELFF TGTGCCTGGAGTGTAATCCAGGGGGCCGGGGAGCTGTTTTTT
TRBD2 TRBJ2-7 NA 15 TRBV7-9 CASSARLAGSYEQYF TGTGCCAGCAGCGCTCGACTAGCGGGGTCCTACGAGCAGTACTTC
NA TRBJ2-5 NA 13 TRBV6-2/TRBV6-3 CASSPGAEETQYF TGTGCCAGCAGCCCAGGGGCGGAAGAGACCCAGTACTTC
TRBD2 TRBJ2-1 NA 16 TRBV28 CASSLIGGGSYNEQFF TGTGCCAGCAGCCTCATTGGGGGGGGCTCCTACAATGAGCAGTTCTTC
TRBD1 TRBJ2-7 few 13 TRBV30 CAWNSGQGAEQYF TGTGCCTGGAACTCGGGACAGGGCGCGGAGCAGTACTTC
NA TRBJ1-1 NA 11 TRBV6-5 CASGVGLLAFF TGTGCCAGCGGGGTAGGCCTTCTGGCTTTCTTT
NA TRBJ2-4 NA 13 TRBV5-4 CASSLGQQNIQYF TGTGCCAGCAGCTTGGGACAACAAAACATTCAGTACTTC
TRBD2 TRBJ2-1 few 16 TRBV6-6 CASSFGLARSYNEQFF TGTGCCAGCAGTTTCGGACTAGCCCGCTCCTACAATGAGCAGTTCTTC